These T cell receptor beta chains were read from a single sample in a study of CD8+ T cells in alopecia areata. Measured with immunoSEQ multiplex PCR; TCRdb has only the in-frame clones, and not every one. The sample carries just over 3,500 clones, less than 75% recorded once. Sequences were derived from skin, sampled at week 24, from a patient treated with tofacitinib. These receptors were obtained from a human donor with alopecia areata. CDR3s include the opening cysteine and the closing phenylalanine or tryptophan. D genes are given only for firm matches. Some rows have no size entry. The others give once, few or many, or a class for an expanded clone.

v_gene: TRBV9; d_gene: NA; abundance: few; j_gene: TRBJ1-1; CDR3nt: TGTGCCAGCAGCGTAGAACAGTACACTGAAGCTTTCTTT; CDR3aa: CASSVEQYTEAFF
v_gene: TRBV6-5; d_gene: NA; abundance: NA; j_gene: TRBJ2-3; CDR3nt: TGTGCCAGCAGTTCCCTCGCAGATACGCAGTATTTT; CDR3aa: CASSSLADTQYF
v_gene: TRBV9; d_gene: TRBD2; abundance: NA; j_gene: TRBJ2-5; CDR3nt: TGTGCCAGCAGCGCCCGGACTAGCGGAGAGACCCAGTACTTC; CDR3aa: CASSARTSGETQYF
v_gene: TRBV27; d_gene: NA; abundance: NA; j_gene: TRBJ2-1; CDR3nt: TGTGCCAGCAGTTTGGGGCTAGCCCTAGGAGAAGAGCAGTTCTTC; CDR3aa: CASSLGLALGEEQFF
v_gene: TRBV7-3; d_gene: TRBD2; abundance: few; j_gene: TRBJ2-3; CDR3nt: TGTGCCAGCAAGCGGGGACTAGAAACAGATACGCAGTATTTT; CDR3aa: CASKRGLETDTQYF
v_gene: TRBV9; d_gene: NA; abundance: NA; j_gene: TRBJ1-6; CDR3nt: TGTGCCAGCAGCGTAGGAAGCAACTATAATTCACCCCTCCACTTT; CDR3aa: CASSVGSNYNSPLHF
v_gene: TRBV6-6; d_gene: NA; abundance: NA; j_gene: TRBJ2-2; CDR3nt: TGTGCCAGCAGTTACTCGTACAGGGAGGTGACCGGGGAGCTGTTTTTT; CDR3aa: CASSYSYREVTGELFF
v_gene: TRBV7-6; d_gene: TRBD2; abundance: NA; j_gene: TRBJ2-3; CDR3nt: TGTGCCAGCAGCTTAGGACTAGCCCCCGGCACAGATACGCAGTATTTT; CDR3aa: CASSLGLAPGTDTQYF
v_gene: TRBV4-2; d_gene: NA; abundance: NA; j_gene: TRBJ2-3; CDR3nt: TGTGCCAGCAGCCAAGATACCGGGGGCGACACAGATACGCAGTATTTT; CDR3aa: CASSQDTGGDTDTQYF
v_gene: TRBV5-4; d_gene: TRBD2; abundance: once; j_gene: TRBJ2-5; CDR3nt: TGTGCCAGCAGCTTTGACGGGGGGGCCGGGGAGACCCAGTACTTC; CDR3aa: CASSFDGGAGETQYF
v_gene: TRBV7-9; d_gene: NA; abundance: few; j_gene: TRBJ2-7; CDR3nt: TGTGCCAGCAGCACCCTCTACGAGCAGTACTTC; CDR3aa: CASSTLYEQYF
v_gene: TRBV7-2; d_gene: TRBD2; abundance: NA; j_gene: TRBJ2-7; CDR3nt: TGTGCCAGCAGCTTAGAGGGACTAGGGGCTCACGAGCAGTACTTC; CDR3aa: CASSLEGLGAHEQYF
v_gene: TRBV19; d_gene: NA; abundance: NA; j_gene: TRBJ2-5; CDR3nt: TGTGCCAGTAGTATAGATCCTGCGGAGACCCAGTACTTC; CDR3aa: CASSIDPAETQYF
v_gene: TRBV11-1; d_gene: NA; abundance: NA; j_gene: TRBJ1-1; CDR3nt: TGTGCCAGCAGCACCGCTGAGTCCGGAGGCACTGAAGCTTTCTTT; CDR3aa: CASSTAESGGTEAFF
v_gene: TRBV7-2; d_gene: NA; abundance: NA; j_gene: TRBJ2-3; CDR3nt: TGTGCCAGCACCCCGACAGGCCCCACAGATACGCAGTATTTT; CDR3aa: CASTPTGPTDTQYF
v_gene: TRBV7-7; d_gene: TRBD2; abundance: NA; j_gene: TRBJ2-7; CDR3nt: TGTGCTAGCTCGACTAGCGGGGGTGGAGAGCAGTACTTC; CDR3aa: CASSTSGGGEQYF
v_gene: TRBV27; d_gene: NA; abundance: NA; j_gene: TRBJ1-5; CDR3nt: TGTGCCAGCAGCCCAGGTCGGTGGAGGGGGAATCAGCCCCAGCATTTT; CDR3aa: CASSPGRWRGNQPQHF
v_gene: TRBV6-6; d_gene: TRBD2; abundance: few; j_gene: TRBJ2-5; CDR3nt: TGTGCCAGTAGCGGGGGCCCTCAGGAGACCCAGTACTTC; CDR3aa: CASSGGPQETQYF
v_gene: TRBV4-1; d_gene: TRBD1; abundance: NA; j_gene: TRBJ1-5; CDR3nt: TGCGCCAGCAGCCACGCCCGTCCCCGGACAGGGAAGTTCGATCAGCCCCAGCATTTT; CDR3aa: CASSHARPRTGKFDQPQHF
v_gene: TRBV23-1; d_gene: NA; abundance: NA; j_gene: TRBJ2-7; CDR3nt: TGCGCCAGCAGTCAAGGGCCAGGGCGGTACTTC; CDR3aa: CASSQGPGRYF
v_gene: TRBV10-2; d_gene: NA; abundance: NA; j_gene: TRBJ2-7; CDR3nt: TGCGCCAGCAGTGATTTGGCAGCCGCCGTCTACGAGCAGTACTTC; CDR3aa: CASSDLAAAVYEQYF
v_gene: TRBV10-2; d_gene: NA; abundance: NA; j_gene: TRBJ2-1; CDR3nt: TGCGCCAGCAGTGAGAGTAGGGGGGCCGCGTACAATGAGCAGTTCTTC; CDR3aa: CASSESRGAAYNEQFF